The 9 T cell receptor beta chains below all came from one sample that was sequenced in a study of T-cell reconstitution after alpha-beta-depleted transplantation in children. Preparation of the TCRbeta library used unique molecular identifiers. Each CDR3 protein is one row after TCRdb ran MiXCR on the PCR reads. The data show approximately 510,000 distinct CDR3 sequences, with roughly 18% seen just once and around 3.3% held by the top ten. The sequencing here drew on PBMCs from the stem cell graft donor, taken from the stem cell graft. Receptor source: a human donor who donated a stem cell graft to a child with acute lymphoblastic leukemia.

Many counts were recorded for this clonotype. V is TRBV29-1 and J is TRBJ2-7, with a weak D call TRBD2 (6 bases). Germline assignment: CDR1 SQVTM and CDR2 ANQGSEA. CDR3 length: 13 residues. V lost 4 bases to trimming and J lost 3 bases, with 13 bases between them. CDR3 protein: CSVGGDLYYEQYF. The CDR3 DNA is TGCAGCGTTGGCGGGGACCTGTACTACGAGCAGTACTTC.

The chain has TRBV12-3 or TRBV12-4 and TRBJ1-5; D gene unclear. The V and J ends lost 5 bases and 0 bases respectively, with 11 bases between them. This CDR3 comprises 15 residues. CDR3 in DNA: TGTGCCAGCAGTCCCACCCCTTATAGCAATCAGCCCCAGCATTTT. Amino acid sequence: CASSPTPYSNQPQHF.

The chain links TRBV6-1 to TRBJ2-1; 8 nucleotides match TRBD1. The junction had 5 bases not matched to a gene; V was cut back by 5 bases and J by 5 bases. CDR3 length: 14 residues. In germline, CDR1 is MNHNS, CDR2 SASEGT. The CDR3 bases are TGTGCCAGCAGTACAGGGGGGCCCCACAATGAGCAGTTCTTC. Translation: CASSTGGPHNEQFF.

This clonotype has a handful of counts. The rearrangement links TRBV5-1 to TRBJ2-3; 11 nucleotides match TRBD2. The CDR3 sequence is 16 residues long. Germline-derived CDR1 and CDR2 are SGHRS and YFSETQ. The V gene end was trimmed by 2 bases and the J gene end by 2 bases; junction bases not matched to a gene: 4. In nucleotides, the CDR3 is TGCGCCAGCAGCTTCGGGACTAGCGGAGCCACAGATACGCAGTATTTT. Translating gives CASSFGTSGATDTQYF.

This clonotype was observed many times. V gene TRBV7-9 combines with J gene TRBJ1-5; D gene ambiguous. Trimming left V 1 base short and J 5 bases short, with 3 bases between. CDR3 size: 12 residues. Germline lookup yields CDR1 SEHNR and CDR2 FQNEAQ (reference sequence). For the CDR3, the DNA is TGTGCCAGCAGCTTAGAGTATCAGCCCCAGCATTTT. The encoded protein is CASSLEYQPQHF.

The CDR3 sequence: CSGIGGLGTEAFF. CDR3 in DNA: TGCAGTGGGATAGGGGGCTTGGGCACTGAAGCTTTCTTT. V usage is TRBV20-1 and J usage is TRBJ1-1; the match to TRBD1 covers 7 bases. The germline gives CDR1 DFQATT, CDR2 SNEGSKA (reference sequence). CDR3 length: 13 amino acids. Trimming at V came to 7 bases and at J to 4 bases, leaving 9 bases not matched to a gene.

J is TRBJ2-3 and V is TRBV7-9; 8 positions agree with TRBD2. With 6 bases clipped from V and 3 bases from J, the junction kept 5 bases outside the gene matches. This CDR3 is 14 amino acids long. Germline assignment: CDR1 SEHNR and CDR2 FQNEAQ (reference sequence). In DNA form, the CDR3 reads TGTGCCAGCAGGAACGGGAGGGGAACAGATACGCAGTATTTT. The encoded protein is CASRNGRGTDTQYF.

This chain connects TRBV7-3 to TRBJ2-3, with a possible D match to TRBD2 (7 bases). The CDR3 is 16 residues long. V lost 1 base and J 2 bases, leaving 13 bases between the germline ends. Germline CDR1 SGHTA, CDR2 FQGTGA. The CDR3 reads CASSLRGGRPTDTQYF. The CDR3 DNA follows: TGTGCCAGCAGCTTAAGGGGGGGCCGCCCCACAGATACGCAGTATTTT.

This clonotype was seen a handful of times. The genes are TRBV29-1 and TRBJ2-3; either TRBD1 or TRBD2 may fit D (6 bases each). Germline lookup yields CDR1 SQVTM and CDR2 ANQGSEA. Trimming removed 3 bases from V and 1 base from J, with 11 bases in between. This CDR3 region has 14 residues. CDR3 sequence reads: CSVEGGQRTDTQYF. The CDR3, as DNA: TGCAGCGTTGAGGGAGGACAGCGCACAGATACGCAGTATTTT.